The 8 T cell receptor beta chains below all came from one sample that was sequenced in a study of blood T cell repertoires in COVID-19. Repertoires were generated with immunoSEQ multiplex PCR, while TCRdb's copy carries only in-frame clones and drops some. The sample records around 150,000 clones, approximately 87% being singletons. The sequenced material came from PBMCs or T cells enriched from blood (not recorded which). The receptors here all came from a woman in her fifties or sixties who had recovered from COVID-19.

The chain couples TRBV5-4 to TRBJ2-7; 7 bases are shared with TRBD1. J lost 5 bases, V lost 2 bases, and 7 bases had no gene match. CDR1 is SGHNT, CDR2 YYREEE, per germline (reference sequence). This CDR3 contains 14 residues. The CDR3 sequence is CASSFRDRGHEQYF. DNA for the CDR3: TGTGCCAGCAGCTTCCGGGACAGAGGGCACGAGCAGTACTTC.

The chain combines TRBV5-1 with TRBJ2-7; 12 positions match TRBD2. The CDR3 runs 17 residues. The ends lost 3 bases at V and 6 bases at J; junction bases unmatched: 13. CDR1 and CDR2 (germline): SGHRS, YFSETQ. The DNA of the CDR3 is TGCGCCAGCAGCTCACAACTAGCGGGGGGACCTCCTCTCGAGCAGTACTTC. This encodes CASSSQLAGGPPLEQYF.

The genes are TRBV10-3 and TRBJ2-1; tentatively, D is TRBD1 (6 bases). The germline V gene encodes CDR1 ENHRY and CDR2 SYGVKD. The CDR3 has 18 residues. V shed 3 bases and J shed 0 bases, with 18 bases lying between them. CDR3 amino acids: CAISDPVGGWSSYNEQFF. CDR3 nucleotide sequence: TGTGCCATCAGTGACCCCGTTGGGGGCTGGAGCTCCTACAATGAGCAGTTCTTC.

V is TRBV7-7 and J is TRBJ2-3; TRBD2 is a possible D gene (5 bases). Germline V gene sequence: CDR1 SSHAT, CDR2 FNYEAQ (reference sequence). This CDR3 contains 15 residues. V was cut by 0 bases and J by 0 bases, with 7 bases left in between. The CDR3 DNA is TGTGCCAGCAGCTTAGCGAGCGGCAGCACAGATACGCAGTATTTT. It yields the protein CASSLASGSTDTQYF.

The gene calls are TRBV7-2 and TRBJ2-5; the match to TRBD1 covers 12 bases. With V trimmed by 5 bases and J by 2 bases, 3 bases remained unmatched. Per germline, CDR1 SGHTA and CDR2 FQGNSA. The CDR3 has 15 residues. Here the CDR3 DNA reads TGTGCCAGCAGCCGGGACAGGGGGCGGCAAGAGACCCAGTACTTC. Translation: CASSRDRGRQETQYF.

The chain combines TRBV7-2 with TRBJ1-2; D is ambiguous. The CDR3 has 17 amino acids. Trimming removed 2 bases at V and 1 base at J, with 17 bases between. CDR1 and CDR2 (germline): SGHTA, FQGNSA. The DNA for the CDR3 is TGTGCCAGCAGCTTACCGGGAGGGATCGGGCGTAACTATGGCTACACCTTC. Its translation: CASSLPGGIGRNYGYTF.

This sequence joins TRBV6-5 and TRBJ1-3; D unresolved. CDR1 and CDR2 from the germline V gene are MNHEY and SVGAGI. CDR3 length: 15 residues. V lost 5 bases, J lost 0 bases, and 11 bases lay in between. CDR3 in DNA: TGTGCCAGCAGTACCCGACAAATCTCTGGAAACACCATATATTTT. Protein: CASSTRQISGNTIYF.

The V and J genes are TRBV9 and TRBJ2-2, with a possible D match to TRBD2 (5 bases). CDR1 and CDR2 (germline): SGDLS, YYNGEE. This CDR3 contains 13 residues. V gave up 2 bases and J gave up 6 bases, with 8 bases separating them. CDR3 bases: TGTGCCAGCAGCGTGACCGGGGCCGGGGAGCTGTTTTTT. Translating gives CASSVTGAGELFF.